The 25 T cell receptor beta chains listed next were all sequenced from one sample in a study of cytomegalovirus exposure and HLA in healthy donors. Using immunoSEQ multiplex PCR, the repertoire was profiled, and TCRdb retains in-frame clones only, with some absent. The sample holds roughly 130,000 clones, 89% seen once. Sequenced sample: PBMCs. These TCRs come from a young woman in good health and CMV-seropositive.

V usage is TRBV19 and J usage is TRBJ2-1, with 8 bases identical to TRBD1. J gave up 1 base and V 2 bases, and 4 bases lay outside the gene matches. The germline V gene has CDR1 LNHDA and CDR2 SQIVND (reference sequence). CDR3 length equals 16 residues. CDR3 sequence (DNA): TGTGCCAGTAGTATATCAGGGGGCGCGTCCTACAATGAGCAGTTCTTC. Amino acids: CASSISGGASYNEQFF.

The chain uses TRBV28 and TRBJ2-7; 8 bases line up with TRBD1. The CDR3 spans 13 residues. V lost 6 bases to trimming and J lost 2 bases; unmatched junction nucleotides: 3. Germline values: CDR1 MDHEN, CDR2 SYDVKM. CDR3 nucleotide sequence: TGTGCCAGCAGATGGACAGGGCCCTACGAGCAGTACTTC. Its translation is CASRWTGPYEQYF.

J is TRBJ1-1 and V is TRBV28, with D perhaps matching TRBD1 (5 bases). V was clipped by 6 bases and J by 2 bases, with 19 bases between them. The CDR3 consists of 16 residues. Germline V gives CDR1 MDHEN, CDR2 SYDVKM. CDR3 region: CASRHPLGQGNTEAFF. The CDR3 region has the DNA TGTGCCAGCAGGCACCCCCTAGGGCAGGGTAACACTGAAGCTTTCTTT.

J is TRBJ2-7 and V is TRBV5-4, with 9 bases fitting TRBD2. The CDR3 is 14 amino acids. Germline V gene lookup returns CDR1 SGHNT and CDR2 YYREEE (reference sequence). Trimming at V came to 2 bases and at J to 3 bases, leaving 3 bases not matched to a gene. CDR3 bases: TGTGCCAGCAGCTTAGGGCGGGGGGGCTACGAGCAGTACTTC. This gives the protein CASSLGRGGYEQYF.

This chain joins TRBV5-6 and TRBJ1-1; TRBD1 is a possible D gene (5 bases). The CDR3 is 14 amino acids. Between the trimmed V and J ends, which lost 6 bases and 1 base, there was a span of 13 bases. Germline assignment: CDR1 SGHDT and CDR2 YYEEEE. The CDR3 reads CASTRWGGNTEAFF. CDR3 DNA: TGTGCCAGCACCCGGTGGGGGGGGAACACTGAAGCTTTCTTT. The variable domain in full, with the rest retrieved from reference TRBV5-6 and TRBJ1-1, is DAGVTQSPTHLIKTRGQQVTLRCSPKSGHDTVSWYQQALGQGPQFIFQYYEEEERQRGNFPDRFSGHQFPNYSSELNVNALLLGDSALYLCASTRWGGNTEAFFGQGTRLTVV.

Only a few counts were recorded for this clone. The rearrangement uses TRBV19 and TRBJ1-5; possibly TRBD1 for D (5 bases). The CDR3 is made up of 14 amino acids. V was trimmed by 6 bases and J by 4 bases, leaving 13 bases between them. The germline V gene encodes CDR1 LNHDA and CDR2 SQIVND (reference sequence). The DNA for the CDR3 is TGTGCCAGTAGCCCCTGGACATCAAATCAGCCCCAGCATTTT. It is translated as CASSPWTSNQPQHF.

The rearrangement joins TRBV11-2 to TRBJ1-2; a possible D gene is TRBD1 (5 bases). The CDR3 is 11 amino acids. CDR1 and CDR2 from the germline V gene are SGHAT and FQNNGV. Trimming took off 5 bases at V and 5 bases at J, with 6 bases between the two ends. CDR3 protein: CASSPGYGYTF. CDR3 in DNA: TGTGCCAGCAGCCCAGGGTATGGCTACACCTTC.

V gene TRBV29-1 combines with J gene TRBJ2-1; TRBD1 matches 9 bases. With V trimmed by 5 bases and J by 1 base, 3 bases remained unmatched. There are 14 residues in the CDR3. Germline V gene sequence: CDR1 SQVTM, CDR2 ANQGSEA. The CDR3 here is CSVWTGESYNEQFF. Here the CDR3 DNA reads TGCAGCGTTTGGACAGGGGAGTCCTACAATGAGCAGTTCTTC.

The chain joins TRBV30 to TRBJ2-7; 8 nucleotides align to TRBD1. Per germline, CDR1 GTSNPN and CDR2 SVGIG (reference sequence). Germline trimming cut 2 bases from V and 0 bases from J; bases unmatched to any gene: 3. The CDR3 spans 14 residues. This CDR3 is CAWSMGTGSYEQYF. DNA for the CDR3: TGTGCCTGGAGTATGGGGACAGGCTCCTACGAGCAGTACTTC.

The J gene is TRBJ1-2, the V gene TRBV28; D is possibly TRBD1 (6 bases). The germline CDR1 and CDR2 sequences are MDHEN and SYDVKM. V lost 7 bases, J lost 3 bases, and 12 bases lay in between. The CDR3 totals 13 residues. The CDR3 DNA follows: TGTGCCAGCAAAGCAGGGGATGACTATGGCTACACCTTC. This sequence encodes CASKAGDDYGYTF.

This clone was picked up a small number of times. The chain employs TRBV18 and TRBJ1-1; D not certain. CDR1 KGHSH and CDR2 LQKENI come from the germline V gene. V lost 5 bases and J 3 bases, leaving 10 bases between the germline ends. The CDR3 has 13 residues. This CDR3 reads CASSSGQDTEAFF. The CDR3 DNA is TGTGCCAGCTCAAGCGGGCAGGACACTGAAGCTTTCTTT.

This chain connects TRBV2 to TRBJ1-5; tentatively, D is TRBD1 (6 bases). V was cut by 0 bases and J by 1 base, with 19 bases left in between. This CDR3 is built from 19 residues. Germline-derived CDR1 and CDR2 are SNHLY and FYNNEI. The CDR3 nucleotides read TGTGCCAGCAGTGAAGCGCTTCAAACAGGGTATCGAAGCAATCAGCCCCAGCATTTT. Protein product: CASSEALQTGYRSNQPQHF. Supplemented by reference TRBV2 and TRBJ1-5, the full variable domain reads EPEVTQTPSHQVTQMGQEVILRCVPISNHLYFYWYRQILGQKVEFLVSFYNNEISEKSEIFDDQFSVERPDGSNFTLKIRSTKLEDSAMYFCASSEALQTGYRSNQPQHFGDGTRLSIL.

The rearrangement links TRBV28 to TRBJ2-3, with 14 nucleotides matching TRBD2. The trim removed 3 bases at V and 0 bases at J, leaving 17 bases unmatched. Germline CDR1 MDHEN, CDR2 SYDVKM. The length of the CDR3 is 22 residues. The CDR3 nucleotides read TGTGCCAGCAGTTTCCCCCTAAGACTAGCGGGGGGGCGGGTTGAGAGCACAGATACGCAGTATTTT. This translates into CASSFPLRLAGGRVESTDTQYF.

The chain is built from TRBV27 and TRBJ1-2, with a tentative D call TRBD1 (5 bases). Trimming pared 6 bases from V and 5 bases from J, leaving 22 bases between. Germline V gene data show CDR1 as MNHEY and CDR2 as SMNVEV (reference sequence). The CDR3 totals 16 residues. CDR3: CASRHLQTGLGYGYTF. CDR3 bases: TGTGCCAGCAGACATTTACAAACAGGCTTAGGGTATGGCTACACCTTC.

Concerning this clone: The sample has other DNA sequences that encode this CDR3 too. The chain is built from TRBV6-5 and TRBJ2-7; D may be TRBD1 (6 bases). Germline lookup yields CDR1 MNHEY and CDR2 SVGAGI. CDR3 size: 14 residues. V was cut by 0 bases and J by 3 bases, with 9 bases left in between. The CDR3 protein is CASSYSGQRYEQYF. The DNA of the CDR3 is TGTGCCAGCAGTTACTCCGGACAGCGCTACGAGCAGTACTTC.

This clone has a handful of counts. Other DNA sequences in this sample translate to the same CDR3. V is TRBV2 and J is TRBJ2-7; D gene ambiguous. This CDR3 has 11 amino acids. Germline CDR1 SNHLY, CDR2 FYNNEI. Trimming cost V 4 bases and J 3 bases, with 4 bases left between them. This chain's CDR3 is CASSAGYEQYF. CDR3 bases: TGTGCCAGCAGTGCCGGCTACGAGCAGTACTTC. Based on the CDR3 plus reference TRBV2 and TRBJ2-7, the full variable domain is EPEVTQTPSHQVTQMGQEVILRCVPISNHLYFYWYRQILGQKVEFLVSFYNNEISEKSEIFDDQFSVERPDGSNFTLKIRSTKLEDSAMYFCASSAGYEQYFGPGTRLTVT.

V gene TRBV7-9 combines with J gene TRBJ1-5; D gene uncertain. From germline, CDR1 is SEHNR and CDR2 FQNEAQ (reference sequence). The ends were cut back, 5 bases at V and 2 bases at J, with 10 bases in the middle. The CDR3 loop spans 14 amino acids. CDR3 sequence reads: CASSPAGGNQPQHF. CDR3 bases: TGTGCCAGCAGCCCCGCGGGTGGCAATCAGCCCCAGCATTTT.

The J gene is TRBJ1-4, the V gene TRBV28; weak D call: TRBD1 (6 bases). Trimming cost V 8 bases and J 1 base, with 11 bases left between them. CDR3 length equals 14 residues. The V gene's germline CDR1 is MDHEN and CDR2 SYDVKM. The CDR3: CASGLQGTNEKLFF. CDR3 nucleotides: TGTGCCAGCGGGCTACAGGGAACTAATGAAAAACTGTTTTTT.

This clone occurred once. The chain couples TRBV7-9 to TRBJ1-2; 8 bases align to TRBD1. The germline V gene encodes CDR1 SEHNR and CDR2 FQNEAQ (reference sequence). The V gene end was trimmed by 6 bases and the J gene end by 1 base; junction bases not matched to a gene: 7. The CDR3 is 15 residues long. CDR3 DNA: TGTGCCAGCAGACCACAGGGGGAGGGTAACTATGGCTACACCTTC. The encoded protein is CASRPQGEGNYGYTF. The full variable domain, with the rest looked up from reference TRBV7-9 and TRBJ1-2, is DTGVSQNPRHKITKRGQNVTFRCDPISEHNRLYWYRQTLGQGPEFLTYFQNEAQLEKSRLLSDRFSAERPKGSFSTLEIQRTEQGDSAMYLCASRPQGEGNYGYTFGSGTRLTVV.

In DNA form, the CDR3 reads TGTGCCAGCAGATCCGGAGGGGGGGCTGAAGCTTTCTTT. Translation gives CASRSGGGAEAFF. The chain uses TRBV5-4 and TRBJ1-1, with D possibly TRBD1 on 6 matching bases. Trimming pared 5 bases from V and 6 bases from J, leaving 14 bases between. Germline V gene data show CDR1 as SGHNT and CDR2 as YYREEE (reference sequence). The CDR3 spans 13 residues. The whole variable domain, filled in from reference TRBV5-4 and TRBJ1-1, reads ETGVTQSPTHLIKTRGQQVTLRCSSQSGHNTVSWYQQALGQGPQFIFQYYREEENGRGNFPPRFSGLQFPNYSSELNVNALELDDSALYLCASRSGGGAEAFFGQGTRLTVV.

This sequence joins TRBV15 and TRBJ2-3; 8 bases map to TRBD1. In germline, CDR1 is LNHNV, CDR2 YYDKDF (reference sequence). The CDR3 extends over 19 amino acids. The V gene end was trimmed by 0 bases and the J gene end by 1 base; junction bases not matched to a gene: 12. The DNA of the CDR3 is TGTGCCACCAGCAGAGAATATAGTCACAGGGGGGCTCGCACAGATACGCAGTATTTT. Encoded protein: CATSREYSHRGARTDTQYF.

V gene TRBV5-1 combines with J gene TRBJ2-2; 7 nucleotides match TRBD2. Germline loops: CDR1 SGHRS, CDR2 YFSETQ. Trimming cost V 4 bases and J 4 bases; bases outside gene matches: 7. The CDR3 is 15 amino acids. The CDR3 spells CASSISGEGTGELFF. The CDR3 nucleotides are TGCGCCAGCAGCATCAGCGGGGAGGGCACCGGGGAGCTGTTTTTT.

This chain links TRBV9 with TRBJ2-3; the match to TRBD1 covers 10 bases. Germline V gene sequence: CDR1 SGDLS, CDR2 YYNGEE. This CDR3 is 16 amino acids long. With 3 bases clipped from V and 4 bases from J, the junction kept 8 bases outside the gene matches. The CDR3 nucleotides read TGTGCCAGCAGCGCGACAGGGGGCGTTCGGGCAGATACGCAGTATTTT. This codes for CASSATGGVRADTQYF.

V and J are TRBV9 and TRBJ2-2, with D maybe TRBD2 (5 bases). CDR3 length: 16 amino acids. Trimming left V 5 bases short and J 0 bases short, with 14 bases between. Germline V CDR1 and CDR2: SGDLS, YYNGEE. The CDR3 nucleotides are TGTGCCAGCAGTTCTAGCTCCGGAGCGAACACCGGGGAGCTGTTTTTT. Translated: CASSSSSGANTGELFF.

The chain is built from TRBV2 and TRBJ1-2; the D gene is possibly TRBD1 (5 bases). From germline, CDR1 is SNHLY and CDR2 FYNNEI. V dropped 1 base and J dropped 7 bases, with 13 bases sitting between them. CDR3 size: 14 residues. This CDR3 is CASSEVLQAAGYTF. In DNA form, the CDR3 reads TGTGCCAGCAGTGAAGTTTTACAGGCTGCTGGCTACACCTTC.